This T cell receptor (beta chain) came from a study of blood T cells in healthy people across ages. The authors ran a second PCR of roughly 6 to 12 cycles using a sample-barcoded 5' primer and a J-beta primer mix. One entry per CDR3 protein results from TCRdb running MiXCR on the 5' RACE reads. The sample yields 750,000 to 950,000 distinct CDR3 sequences, about 28% seen once. V lost 4 bases to trimming and J lost 7 bases, with 10 bases between them. This CDR3 is built from 12 residues. The germline gives CDR1 SGHAT, CDR2 FQNNGV. The same specimen was also included in a second study, on T cells of mothers and their children.

The material sequenced was blood. The chain carries TRBV11-2 and TRBJ1-1; unclear D gene. The sequence came from a middle-aged woman in good health. The CDR3 sequence is CASSSPALEAFF. The CDR3 nucleotides read TGTGCCAGCAGCTCCCCTGCCCTTGAAGCTTTCTTT.